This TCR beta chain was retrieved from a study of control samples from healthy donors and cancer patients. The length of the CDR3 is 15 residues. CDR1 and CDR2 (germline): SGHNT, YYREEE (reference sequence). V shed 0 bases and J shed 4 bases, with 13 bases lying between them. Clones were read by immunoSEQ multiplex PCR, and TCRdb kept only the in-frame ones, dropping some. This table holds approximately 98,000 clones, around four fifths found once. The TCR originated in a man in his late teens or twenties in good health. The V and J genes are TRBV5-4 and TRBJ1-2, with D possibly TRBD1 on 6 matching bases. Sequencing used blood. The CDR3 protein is CASSLGEGGPYGYTF. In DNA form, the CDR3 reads TGTGCCAGCAGCTTGGGTGAGGGGGGGCCCTATGGCTACACCTTC.